The 13 T cell receptor beta chains below all came from one sample that was sequenced in a study of blood T cell repertoires in COVID-19. Using immunoSEQ multiplex PCR, the repertoire was profiled, and TCRdb retains in-frame clones only, with some absent. The data show about 120,000 clones, approximately 81% seen once. The material sequenced was peripheral blood. These receptors all stem from a man in his fifties or sixties with acute or convalescent COVID-19.

The V call is TRBV9, the J call TRBJ1-2, with TRBD1 matching over 7 bases. The germline V gene has CDR1 SGDLS and CDR2 YYNGEE. J was trimmed by 4 bases and V by 4 bases; bases with no gene match: 4. This CDR3 comprises 13 residues. CDR3 residues: CASSPRDSYGYTF. The CDR3 DNA is TGTGCCAGCAGCCCTCGGGACAGCTATGGCTACACCTTC.

J is TRBJ2-3 and V is TRBV2; 9 positions match TRBD1. This CDR3 region has 14 residues. The V gene end was trimmed by 9 bases and the J gene end by 7 bases; junction bases not matched to a gene: 11. CDR1 SNHLY and CDR2 FYNNEI come from the germline V gene. CDR3 nucleotide sequence: TGTGCCAGATGGGACAGGGTAAATGCAAATACGCAGTATTTT. This sequence encodes CARWDRVNANTQYF.

The genes are TRBV12-3 or TRBV12-4 and TRBJ1-2, with a possible D match to TRBD1 (5 bases). The CDR3 length is 13 residues. V dropped 3 bases and J dropped 6 bases, with 11 bases sitting between them. Here the CDR3 reads CASSLRGFNGYTF. The CDR3 bases are TGTGCCAGCAGTTTGCGGGGCTTCAATGGCTACACCTTC.

Only one count was recorded for this clone. V and J are TRBV5-4 and TRBJ2-5; no firm D call. Trimming pared 0 bases from V and 4 bases from J, leaving 7 bases between. From germline, CDR1 is SGHNT and CDR2 YYREEE (reference sequence). The CDR3 extends over 13 amino acids. The CDR3 loop is CASSLAGGETQYF. The CDR3 bases are TGTGCCAGCAGCTTGGCGGGTGGAGAGACCCAGTACTTC. The full variable domain, completed using reference TRBV5-4 and TRBJ2-5, is ETGVTQSPTHLIKTRGQQVTLRCSSQSGHNTVSWYQQALGQGPQFIFQYYREEENGRGNFPPRFSGLQFPNYSSELNVNALELDDSALYLCASSLAGGETQYFGPGTRLLVL.

The gene calls are TRBV9 and TRBJ2-6; 12 nucleotides agree with TRBD2. V gave up 4 bases and J gave up 0 bases; unmatched junction bases: 5. CDR3 length equals 18 residues. Germline values: CDR1 SGDLS, CDR2 YYNGEE. DNA for the CDR3: TGTGCCAGCAGCTCCCGACTAGCGGGAGACTCTGGGGCCAACGTCCTGACTTTC. This gives the protein CASSSRLAGDSGANVLTF.

This clone came up once. This sequence joins TRBV2 and TRBJ2-2, with D possibly TRBD1 on 5 matching bases. The CDR3 is made up of 13 amino acids. Trimming stripped 8 bases from V and 6 bases from J, with 13 bases between. In germline, CDR1 is SNHLY, CDR2 FYNNEI. The CDR3 DNA reads as TGTGCCAGCGGACAATTTGAGGCCGGGGAGCTGTTTTTT. The encoded protein is CASGQFEAGELFF.

The rearrangement links TRBV19 to TRBJ1-6, with TRBD1 identical over 8 bases. V shed 5 bases, J shed 7 bases, and the junction held 4 bases outside the gene matches. CDR1 is LNHDA, CDR2 SQIVND, per germline (reference sequence). The CDR3 has 14 amino acids. CDR3: CASSLQGENSPLHF. CDR3 sequence (DNA): TGTGCCAGTAGTCTACAGGGGGAGAATTCACCCCTCCACTTT.

The chain combines TRBV7-2 with TRBJ2-5; perhaps TRBD2 as D (6 bases). The CDR3 covers 15 residues. With 2 bases removed from V and 0 bases from J, the gap between germline ends came to 10 bases. CDR1 is SGHTA and CDR2 is FQGNSA in the germline V gene. The CDR3: CASSLWGGNQETQYF. In DNA, the CDR3 is TGTGCCAGCAGCTTATGGGGCGGGAACCAAGAGACCCAGTACTTC.

This clone showed up many times. This chain connects TRBV7-2 to TRBJ2-1, with 7 bases lining up with TRBD2. This CDR3 is built from 15 residues. The V and J ends lost 5 bases and 2 bases, in that order; junction bases with no gene match: 6. In germline, CDR1 is SGHTA, CDR2 FQGNSA. CDR3 nucleotide sequence: TGTGCCAGCAGCCCACAGCGGGGAGCCTACAATGAGCAGTTCTTC. It yields the protein CASSPQRGAYNEQFF.

This chain links TRBV4-2 with TRBJ2-1, with D perhaps matching TRBD2 (7 bases). Germline-derived CDR1 and CDR2 are LGHNA and YNFKEQ. Trimming stripped 1 base from V and 1 base from J, with 14 bases between. The CDR3 totals 17 residues. CDR3 sequence reads: CASSQGGRGPSYNEQFF. The DNA of the CDR3 is TGTGCCAGCAGCCAAGGGGGGCGGGGGCCATCCTACAATGAGCAGTTCTTC.

The chain employs TRBV29-1 and TRBJ1-5; 9 bases are shared with TRBD1. The V gene end was trimmed by 4 bases and the J gene end by 6 bases; junction bases not matched to a gene: 4. CDR3 size: 13 residues. CDR1 is SQVTM and CDR2 is ANQGSEA in the germline V gene. CDR3 region: CSVGGTGSQPQHF. The CDR3 nucleotides are TGCAGCGTTGGCGGGACAGGGAGTCAGCCCCAGCATTTT.

This sequence joins TRBV15 and TRBJ2-7, with D possibly TRBD2 on 6 matching bases. Germline V gene sequence: CDR1 LNHNV, CDR2 YYDKDF (reference sequence). There are 16 residues in the CDR3. V shed 5 bases and J shed 0 bases, with 17 bases lying between them. DNA for the CDR3: TGTGCCACCAGCCCTGATTGGGGGGACGGCTCCTACGAGCAGTACTTC. It encodes CATSPDWGDGSYEQYF.

The chain joins TRBV5-8 to TRBJ1-1; the D gene is possibly TRBD1 (5 bases). Germline CDR1 reads SGHTS; CDR2 reads YDEGEE. The ends were cut back, 2 bases at V and 4 bases at J, with 12 bases in the middle. The CDR3 is made up of 14 amino acids. The DNA of the CDR3 is TGTGCCAGCAGCTTTGCCAGGGTCAGCACTGAAGCTTTCTTT. Protein sequence: CASSFARVSTEAFF.